This is a list of T cell receptor beta chains from one sample in a study of T cells in localized non-small cell lung cancer. Data came from immunoSEQ multiplex PCR; TCRdb stores just in-frame clones and leaves some out. The sample lists some 140,000 clones, around 90% occurring once. The specimen comprised peripheral blood, sampled before any cancer treatment. Every receptor here comes from an older female donor with stage I lung adenocarcinoma. The CDR3 runs from the conserved cysteine through the conserved F or W. D genes are given only for firm matches. Expanded clones are given a class, and other clones once, few, many or no size at all.

v_call	j_call	d_call	clone_size	cdr3_length	cdr3_nt	cdr3_aa
TRBV27	TRBJ1-2	NA	NA	12	TGTGCCAGCAGCCAGAATCTGGATGGCTACACCTTC	CASSQNLDGYTF
TRBV30	TRBJ2-7	NA	NA	13	TGTGCCTGGAGTGTAGGGGGGCCCTACGAGCAGTACTTC	CAWSVGGPYEQYF
TRBV5-4	TRBJ2-1	NA	NA	12	TGTGCCAGCAGCTTGAGGGGGGCGCCCCTGTTCTTC	CASSLRGAPLFF
TRBV15	TRBJ1-5	NA	NA	15	TGTGCCACCAGCAGAGATGGGGTGTCGGCTCAGCCCCAGCATTTT	CATSRDGVSAQPQHF
TRBV5-4	TRBJ2-7	NA	NA	14	TGTGCCAGCAGCGGGAGACAGAGTCCCTACGAGCAGTACTTC	CASSGRQSPYEQYF
TRBV15	TRBJ1-4	NA	NA	15	TGTGCCACCAGCAGAGATCAGAGGGCAACCGAAAAACTGTTTTTT	CATSRDQRATEKLFF
TRBV7-8	TRBJ2-2	TRBD2	NA	15	TGTGCCAGCAGCCAACTAGCGGTGAACACCGGGGAGCTGTTTTTT	CASSQLAVNTGELFF
TRBV6-5	TRBJ2-4	NA	NA	14	TGTGCCAGCACCAAAAGTAGGACTGCTCGCATTCAGTACTTC	CASTKSRTARIQYF
TRBV7-3	TRBJ2-7	TRBD1	NA	15	TGTGCCAGCAGCTTAGCACAGGGGGCATTCTACGAGCAGTACTTC	CASSLAQGAFYEQYF
TRBV5-5	TRBJ1-5	NA	NA	14	TGTGCCAGCAGCATGGCGACAGTCAATCAGCCCCAGCATTTT	CASSMATVNQPQHF
TRBV4-1	TRBJ2-3	TRBD2	NA	16	TGCGCCAGCAGCCTAAGGACTAGCGGGTCAACAGATACGCAGTATTTT	CASSLRTSGSTDTQYF
TRBV6-1	TRBJ1-1	NA	few	13	TGTGCCAGCAGTGAAGGCCAGGGAACTGAAGCTTTCTTT	CASSEGQGTEAFF
TRBV21-1	TRBJ2-1	NA	NA	14	TGTGCCAGCAGCAAATCTGTCTCCTACAATGAGCAGTTCTTC	CASSKSVSYNEQFF
TRBV5-1	TRBJ2-7	NA	NA	11	TGCGCCAGCAGCTCCTACTACGAGCAGTACTTC	CASSSYYEQYF
TRBV9	TRBJ1-4	NA	NA	15	TGTGCCAGCAGCGTAGCCCCGGGGAGTGGTGAAAAACTGTTTTTT	CASSVAPGSGEKLFF
TRBV5-8	TRBJ1-1	NA	NA	16	TGTGCCAGCAGCTTGGAGCCGGGTCTAGTGGACACTGAAGCTTTCTTT	CASSLEPGLVDTEAFF
TRBV29-1	TRBJ2-7	NA	NA	13	TGCAGCGTTGAAGCTGGGGGGATTTACGAGCAGTACTTC	CSVEAGGIYEQYF
TRBV9	TRBJ1-2	NA	NA	16	TGTGCCAGCAGCGTAGATCAGGGACCTACGAACTATGGCTACACCTTC	CASSVDQGPTNYGYTF
TRBV5-6	TRBJ2-7	NA	NA	14	TGTGCCAGCAGCTTGGCCGTGCAGGTTTACGAGCAGTACTTC	CASSLAVQVYEQYF
TRBV27	TRBJ2-1	TRBD2	NA	20	TGTGCCAGCACCCCGACCCTTATGGGGGTTAGCGGGATAATCTACAATGAGCAGTTCTTC	CASTPTLMGVSGIIYNEQFF
TRBV30	TRBJ1-2	NA	NA	11	TGTGCCTGGAGTGCTATCTATGGCTACACCTTC	CAWSAIYGYTF
TRBV6-5	TRBJ2-2	NA	NA	12	TGTGCCAGCAGTTACCGGCAGGGGGAGCTGTTTTTT	CASSYRQGELFF
TRBV9	TRBJ2-5	TRBD1	once	15	TGTGCCAGCAGCCCTAGGACAGGGGGGCCAGAGGCCCAGTACTTC	CASSPRTGGPEAQYF
TRBV11-3	TRBJ2-1	NA	once	15	TGTGCCAGCAGCCCGCCCAGGGCGGGGTTCAATGAGCAGTTCTTC	CASSPPRAGFNEQFF
TRBV4-2	TRBJ1-2	NA	few	15	TGTGCCAGCAGCCAAGACGGGGGGCGCGATGTTGGCTACACCTTC	CASSQDGGRDVGYTF
TRBV28	TRBJ1-1	TRBD1	NA	15	TGTGCCAGCAGTTCTACAGGGGGATTTACCGTTGAAGCTTTCTTT	CASSSTGGFTVEAFF
TRBV9	TRBJ2-7	TRBD1	NA	14	TGTGCCAGCAGCGTAGCGGCAGGGGGCTACGAGCAGTACTTC	CASSVAAGGYEQYF
TRBV9	TRBJ2-7	TRBD2	NA	15	TGTGCCAGCAGCGTCGCTAGCGGGAGGGTCTACGAGCAGTACTTC	CASSVASGRVYEQYF
TRBV28	TRBJ1-4	NA	NA	14	TGTGCCAGCAGTTTACTTTCGGGGGGTGAAAAACTGTTTTTT	CASSLLSGGEKLFF
TRBV15	TRBJ2-3	NA	NA	14	TGTGCCACCAGCAGAGGATCTTCCGGAGATACGCAGTATTTT	CATSRGSSGDTQYF
TRBV5-1	TRBJ2-7	TRBD1	NA	15	TGCGCCAGCAGCAGACCGGGACAGGGTCCGGGCGAGCAGTACTTC	CASSRPGQGPGEQYF
TRBV21-1	TRBJ2-7	NA	NA	17	TGTGCCAGCAGCAAATATGCGGGGACTTCCTTTATCTACGAGCAGTACTTC	CASSKYAGTSFIYEQYF
TRBV25-1	TRBJ2-1	NA	NA	14	TGTGCCAGCAGGACAGGCAGCTCCTACAATGAGCAGTTCTTC	CASRTGSSYNEQFF
TRBV7-3	TRBJ2-1	TRBD2	NA	15	TGTGCCAGCAGCCAGGGACTAGCACCCACCAGTGAGCAGTTCTTC	CASSQGLAPTSEQFF
TRBV6-5	TRBJ1-2	TRBD1	NA	14	TGTGCCAGCAGTGAAACCGGGACAGTCTATGGCTACACCTTC	CASSETGTVYGYTF
TRBV5-1	TRBJ1-5	NA	NA	14	TGCGCCAGCAGCTTGGAAGGGGCTGGACAGCCCCAGCATTTT	CASSLEGAGQPQHF
TRBV9	TRBJ2-3	NA	NA	14	TGTGCCAGCAGCGTAGCTATTAGCACAGATACGCAGTATTTT	CASSVAISTDTQYF
TRBV29-1	TRBJ2-7	NA	NA	12	TGCAGCGTTGAAGGCGCCGCCGCCGAGCAGTACTTC	CSVEGAAAEQYF
TRBV5-1	TRBJ1-2	TRBD1	NA	14	TGCGCCAGCAGACCCGGGACAGGGGCGGGTGGCTACACCTTC	CASRPGTGAGGYTF
TRBV4-1	TRBJ2-7	TRBD2	NA	16	TGCGCCAGCAGCCAGCCAGGACTAGCGGGATTCTACGAGCAGTACTTC	CASSQPGLAGFYEQYF
TRBV30	TRBJ1-1	NA	few	12	TGTGCCTGGTGGGATAGGGGCACTGAAGCTTTCTTT	CAWWDRGTEAFF
TRBV10-3	TRBJ1-1	NA	few	13	TGTGCCATCAGTGTGGAGGTGAACACTGAAGCTTTCTTT	CAISVEVNTEAFF
TRBV5-1	TRBJ1-2	NA	NA	13	TGCGCCAGCAGCTTGGCTCCGTCAGCTGGCTACACCTTC	CASSLAPSAGYTF
TRBV5-8	TRBJ1-1	NA	NA	12	TGTGCCAGCAGTATCCCGGACAGAGAAGCTTTCTTT	CASSIPDREAFF
TRBV30	TRBJ1-5	NA	NA	16	TGTGCCTGGAGTGTGGGGCCAGACATTTCCAATCAGCCCCAGCATTTT	CAWSVGPDISNQPQHF
TRBV7-9	TRBJ1-2	NA	NA	14	TGTGCCAGCAGCCCCCTTGGGCCTAACTATGGCTACACCTTC	CASSPLGPNYGYTF
TRBV6-5	TRBJ2-3	NA	NA	12	TGTGCCAGCAGCCTGATCGGGGATACGCAGTATTTT	CASSLIGDTQYF
TRBV19	TRBJ1-4	NA	NA	13	TGTGCCAGTGCCGCCAGGGCTAATGAAAAACTGTTTTTT	CASAARANEKLFF
TRBV28	TRBJ2-7	NA	few	13	TGTGCCAGCAGCCCCACGTTGGGGTACGAGCAGTACTTC	CASSPTLGYEQYF